Listed here is a single T cell receptor beta chain. The antigen remains undetermined. Germline V gene data show CDR1 as KGHSH and CDR2 as LQKENI. There are 14 residues in the CDR3. With 8 bases removed from V and 1 base from J, the gap between germline ends came to 14 bases. Only in-frame clones appear in the TCRdb table, and some are missing; sequencing was by immunoSEQ multiplex PCR. This sample has 150,000 to 170,000 clones; 70% to 90% occur once, and the top ten carry about 22%. It was the approximately 110-subject validation cohort, separate from the approximately 700-subject first cohort, to which the donors belonged. The data were taken from a study of cytomegalovirus exposure and HLA in healthy donors. Study-wide findings and caveats: Most TCR sequences were rare, but some public TCRs occurred in many donors. The study flagged around 150 TCR beta chains as cytomegalovirus-associated.

The sequencing sample was made of PBMCs. The V call is TRBV18, the J call TRBJ1-1; D is possibly TRBD1 (5 bases). The sequence was obtained from a man between 18 and 35 years old in good health and CMV-seropositive. The CDR3 DNA reads TGTGCCAGCCTACTAGGGAGGGGGAACACTGAAGCTTTCTTT. The encoded protein is CASLLGRGNTEAFF.